This entry lists 7 T cell receptor gamma chains sequenced from one sample in a study of gamma-delta chains in newborns, infants, children. TCRdb used CATT to re-call clones from the reads. The sample comprises 1,000 to 1,200 gamma-chain clones, around 48% of which are singletons, and roughly 24% rests with the top ten. The source material was blood. These receptors all come from a child who was a newborn, infant or young child, either healthy, febrile or measles-vaccinated (not recorded which).

Comments on this clone: The same CDR3 arises from other DNA sequences in this sample as well. This rearrangement joins TRGV9 to TRGJ1 or TRGJ2. TCRdb records no J gene; here it was assigned by comparing the DNA to germline. This CDR3 spans 13 amino acids. With V trimmed by 1 base and J by 2 bases, 2 bases remained unmatched. Looked up from germline, CDR1 is GITISATS and CDR2 is ISYDGTV (reference sequence). Written as DNA, the CDR3 is TGTGCCTTGTGGGAGGTCCATTATTATAAGAAACTCTTT. This codes for CALWEVHYYKKLF.

The table lists this clone with a few counts. This chain uses TRGV9 with TRGJP. TCRdb lists no J gene, so it was determined here by aligning the DNA to germline. In germline, CDR1 is GITISATS, CDR2 ISYDGTV (reference sequence). V dropped 2 bases and J dropped 7; count of bases not matched to a gene: 8. This CDR3 contains 17 residues. DNA of the CDR3: TGTGCCTTGTGGGAGGCGGGCGAGGAGTTGGGCAAAAAAATCAAGGTATTT. Protein product: CALWEAGEELGKKIKVF.

This clone is large (0.1 to 1%) within its sample. This sample also contains other DNA sequences that code for the same CDR3. V is TRGV9 and J is TRGJP. No J gene was available from TCRdb, and it was assigned here by a germline match of the DNA. The V and J ends lost 0 bases and 7 bases, in that order; junction bases with no gene match: 3. This CDR3 region has 16 residues. Germline CDR1 and CDR2: GITISATS and ISYDGTV (reference sequence). The CDR3 here is CALWEVLELGKKIKVF. As DNA, the CDR3 is TGTGCCTTGTGGGAGGTGCTGGAGTTGGGCAAAAAAATCAAGGTATTT.

The chain recombines TRGV9 with TRGJ1 or TRGJ2. The J gene is absent in TCRdb and was assigned here via DNA matching to germline. CDR1 and CDR2 from the germline V gene are GITISATS and ISYDGTV (reference sequence). V lost 2 bases, J lost 3 bases, and 7 bases stayed unmatched. The CDR3 runs 14 residues. In nucleotides, the CDR3 is TGTGCCTTGTGGGAGGCCCCTATTTATTATAAGAAACTCTTT. Translation: CALWEAPIYYKKLF.

This clone was found once. The same CDR3 can be traced to other DNA sequences in this sample. TRGV9 is the V gene, and the J gene was not called. The germline gives CDR1 GITISATS, CDR2 ISYDGTV (reference sequence). The CDR3 extends over 15 amino acids. For the CDR3, the DNA is TGTGCCTTGTGGGTTCAAGAGTTGGGCAAAAAAATAAAGGTATTT. Protein sequence: CALWVQELGKKIKVF.

Details on this clone: This CDR3 is also generated by other DNA sequences in the sample. V usage is TRGV9 and J usage is TRGJP. TCRdb carries no J gene annotation; the J gene was assigned here by matching the DNA with germline. The ends lost 1 base at V and 4 bases at J; junction bases unmatched: 4. CDR1 and CDR2 from the germline V gene are GITISATS and ISYDGTV (reference sequence). The CDR3 has 17 residues. CDR3 nucleotides: TGTGCCTTGTGGGAGGTACCTCAAGAGTTGGGCAAAAAAATCAAGGTATTT. Residues: CALWEVPQELGKKIKVF.

The CDR3 protein is CALWEVPQFKKLF. The CDR3 DNA sequence: TGTGCCTTGTGGGAGGTGCCACAATTTAAGAAACTCTTT. The rearrangement joins TRGV9 to TRGJ1 or TRGJ2. Because TCRdb records no J gene, it was assigned here through a match of the DNA to germline. The CDR3 loop spans 13 amino acids. J gave up 9 bases and V 0 bases, and 8 bases lay outside the gene matches. CDR1 and CDR2 (germline): GITISATS, ISYDGTV (reference sequence).